The clone carrying this T cell receptor beta chain occurred once. Its specificity is unknown. The PCR contained 60 Vbeta and 13 Jbeta primers. Original processing notes: Counted up in a later analysis, unique TCR beta chains came to roughly 80 million, with around 11 million shared. Assay: immunoSEQ multiplex PCR; the TCRdb copy retains only in-frame clones and omits some. V and J calls plus clone size are reproduced from that table; the DNA served to infer D and trimming. Among about 160,000 clones listed, roughly three quarters were seen once. This specimen comes from a study of cytomegalovirus exposure and HLA in healthy donors. Findings and limits, study-wide: Researchers left out some V segments, among them TRBV6-2 and TRBV6-3, as indistinguishable.

CDR3 size: 18 residues. Germline V gives CDR1 SGHDN, CDR2 FVKESK. Trimming pared 4 bases from V and 8 bases from J, leaving 29 bases between. This chain links TRBV14 with TRBJ1-2; D is perhaps TRBD1 (6 bases). Sequenced: PBMCs. The receptor was derived from a man aged 35-49 years in good health and CMV-seropositive. The CDR3 spells CASSPRGGAEAVSRGYTF. The CDR3 DNA is TGTGCCAGCAGCCCCCGGGGGGGGGCCGAGGCCGTTTCTAGGGGCTACACCTTC. The full variable domain, rest sourced from reference TRBV14 and TRBJ1-2, is EAGVTQFPSHSVIEKGQTVTLRCDPISGHDNLYWYRRVMGKEIKFLLHFVKESKQDESGMPNNRFLAERTGGTYSTLKVQPAELEDSGVYFCASSPRGGAEAVSRGYTFGSGTRLTVV.